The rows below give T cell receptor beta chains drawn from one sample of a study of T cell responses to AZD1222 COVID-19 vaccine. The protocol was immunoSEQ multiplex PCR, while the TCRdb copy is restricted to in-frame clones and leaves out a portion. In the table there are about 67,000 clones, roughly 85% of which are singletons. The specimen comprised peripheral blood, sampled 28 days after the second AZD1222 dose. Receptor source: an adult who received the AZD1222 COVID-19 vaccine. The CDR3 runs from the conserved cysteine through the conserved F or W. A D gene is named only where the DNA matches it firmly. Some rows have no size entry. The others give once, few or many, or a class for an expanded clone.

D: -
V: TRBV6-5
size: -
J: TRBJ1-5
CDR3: CASGQGQPQHF
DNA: TGTGCCAGCGGGCAGGGTCAGCCCCAGCATTTT

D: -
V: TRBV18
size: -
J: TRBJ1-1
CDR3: CASSPPGVHTEAFF
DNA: TGTGCCAGCTCACCACCGGGGGTACACACTGAAGCTTTCTTT

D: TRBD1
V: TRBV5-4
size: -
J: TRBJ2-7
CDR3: CASSRTGDFEQYF
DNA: TGTGCCAGCAGTCGGACAGGGGACTTCGAGCAGTACTTC

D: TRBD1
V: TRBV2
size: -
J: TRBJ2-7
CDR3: CASSAGDSSYEQYF
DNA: TGTGCCAGCAGTGCCGGGGACAGTTCCTACGAGCAGTACTTC

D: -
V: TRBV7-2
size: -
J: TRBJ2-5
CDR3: CASSLQGIGETQYF
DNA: TGTGCCAGCAGCTTACAGGGGATTGGAGAGACCCAGTACTTC

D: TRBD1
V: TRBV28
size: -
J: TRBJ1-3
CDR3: CASSSGGSGNTIYF
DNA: TGTGCCAGCAGCTCAGGGGGCTCTGGAAACACCATATATTTT

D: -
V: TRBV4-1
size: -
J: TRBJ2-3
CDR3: CASSQEGGISVYTDTQYF
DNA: TGCGCCAGCAGCCAAGAGGGTGGAATATCGGTGTACACAGATACGCAGTATTTT

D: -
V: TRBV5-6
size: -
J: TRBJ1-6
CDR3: CASSLVGAGRDSPLHF
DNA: TGTGCCAGCAGCTTGGTTGGCGCAGGTCGGGATTCACCCCTCCACTTT

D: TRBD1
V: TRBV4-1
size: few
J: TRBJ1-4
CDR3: CASSQAHRGFEKLFF
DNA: TGCGCCAGCAGCCAAGCCCACAGGGGGTTTGAAAAACTGTTTTTT

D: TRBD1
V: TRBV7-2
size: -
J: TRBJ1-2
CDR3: CASSFDRGREYGYTF
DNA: TGTGCCAGCAGCTTTGACAGGGGGCGTGAATATGGCTACACCTTC

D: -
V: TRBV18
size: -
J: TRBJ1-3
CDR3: CASSPPGQGVGNTIYF
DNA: TGTGCCAGCTCACCACCGGGGCAGGGAGTTGGAAACACCATATATTTT

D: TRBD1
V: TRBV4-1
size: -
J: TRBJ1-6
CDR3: CASSQTGSYNSPLHF
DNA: TGCGCCAGCAGCCAGACAGGGTCCTATAATTCACCCCTCCACTTT

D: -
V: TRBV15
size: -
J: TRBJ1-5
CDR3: CATSKIPPERQLDFNQPQHF
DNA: TGTGCCACCAGCAAAATCCCCCCCGAGAGACAGTTAGACTTTAATCAGCCCCAGCATTTT

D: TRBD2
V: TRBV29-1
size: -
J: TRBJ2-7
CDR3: CSVTSGTIYEQYF
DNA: TGCAGCGTTACCTCCGGGACTATCTACGAGCAGTACTTC

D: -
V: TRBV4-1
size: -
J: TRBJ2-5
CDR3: CASSPRQPQETQYF
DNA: TGCGCCAGCAGCCCTAGACAGCCTCAAGAGACCCAGTACTTC

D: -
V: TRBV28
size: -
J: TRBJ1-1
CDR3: CASTFGQGPRAFF
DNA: TGTGCCAGCACTTTTGGGCAGGGGCCCCGGGCTTTCTTT

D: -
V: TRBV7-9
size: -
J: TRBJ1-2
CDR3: CASSLVRTDNYGYTF
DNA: TGTGCCAGCAGCTTAGTCCGAACAGATAACTATGGCTACACCTTC

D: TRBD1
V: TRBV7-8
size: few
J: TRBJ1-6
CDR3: CASSLRDRGSNSPLHF
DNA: TGTGCCAGCAGCTTAAGGGACAGGGGGTCCAATTCACCCCTCCACTTT

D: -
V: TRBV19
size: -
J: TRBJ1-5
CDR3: CASSSEGLWGHQPQHF
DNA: TGTGCCAGTAGTTCCGAGGGACTTTGGGGCCATCAGCCCCAGCATTTT

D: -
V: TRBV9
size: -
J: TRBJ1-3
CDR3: CASSVDLSGGGNTIYF
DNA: TGTGCCAGCAGCGTAGATCTCTCGGGTGGGGGAAACACCATATATTTT

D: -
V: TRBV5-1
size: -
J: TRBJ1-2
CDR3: CASSLAPQEGYTF
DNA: TGCGCCAGCAGCTTGGCGCCCCAGGAAGGCTACACCTTC

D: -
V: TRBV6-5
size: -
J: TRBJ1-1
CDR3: CASSYSSRGNTEAFF
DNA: TGTGCCAGCAGTTACTCAAGCAGGGGGAACACTGAAGCTTTCTTT

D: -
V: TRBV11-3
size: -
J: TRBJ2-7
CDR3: CASSLGGGNIYEQYF
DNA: TGTGCCAGCAGCTTAGGGGGTGGGAACATCTACGAGCAGTACTTC

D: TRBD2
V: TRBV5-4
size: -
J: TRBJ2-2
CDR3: CASTLWRGTNTGELFF
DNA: TGTGCCAGCACCCTCTGGCGGGGGACGAACACCGGGGAGCTGTTTTTT

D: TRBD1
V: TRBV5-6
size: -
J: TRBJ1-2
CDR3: CASSFRDREVGGYTF
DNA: TGTGCCAGCAGCTTCCGGGACAGGGAAGTCGGTGGCTACACCTTC

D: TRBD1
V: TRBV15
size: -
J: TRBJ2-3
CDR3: CATSSGQGSTDTQYF
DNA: TGTGCCACCAGCAGCGGACAGGGGAGCACAGATACGCAGTATTTT

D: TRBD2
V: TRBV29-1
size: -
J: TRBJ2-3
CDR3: CSLGGKASDTQYF
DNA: TGCAGCTTGGGGGGGAAAGCTTCAGATACGCAGTATTTT

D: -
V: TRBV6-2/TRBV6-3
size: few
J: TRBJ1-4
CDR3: CASSRFSEREKLFF
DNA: TGTGCCAGCAGCCGGTTCTCTGAACGTGAAAAACTGTTTTTT

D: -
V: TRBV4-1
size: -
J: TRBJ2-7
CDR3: CASSQSPGFGGPRYEQYF
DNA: TGCGCCAGCAGCCAAAGTCCAGGGTTTGGAGGGCCCCGCTACGAGCAGTACTTC

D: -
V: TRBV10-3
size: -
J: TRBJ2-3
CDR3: CAITPEATDTQYF
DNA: TGTGCCATCACCCCGGAGGCCACAGATACGCAGTATTTT

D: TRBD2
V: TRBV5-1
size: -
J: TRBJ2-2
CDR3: CASSISGGAGGELFF
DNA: TGCGCCAGCAGCATCAGCGGGGGGGCCGGCGGGGAGCTGTTTTTT

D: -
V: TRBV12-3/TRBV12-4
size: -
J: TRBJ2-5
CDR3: CASSFGGEETQYF
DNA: TGTGCCAGCAGTTTTGGCGGAGAAGAGACCCAGTACTTC

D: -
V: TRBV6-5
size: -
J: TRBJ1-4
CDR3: CASSTYRGPEKLFF
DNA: TGTGCCAGCAGTACGTACCGGGGCCCAGAAAAACTGTTTTTT

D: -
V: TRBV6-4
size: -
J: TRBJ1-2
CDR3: CASSESGVYGYTF
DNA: TGTGCCAGCAGTGAATCAGGGGTGTATGGCTACACCTTC

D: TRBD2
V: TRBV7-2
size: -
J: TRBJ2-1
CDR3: CASSLTSSGGRNEQFF
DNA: TGTGCCAGCAGCTTAACATCTAGCGGGGGGAGGAATGAGCAGTTCTTC

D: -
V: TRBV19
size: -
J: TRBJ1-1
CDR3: CATRSPGSTEAFF
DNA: TGTGCCACCCGATCCCCAGGGAGCACTGAAGCTTTCTTT

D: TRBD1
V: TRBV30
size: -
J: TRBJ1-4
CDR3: CAWSPTGLGEKLFF
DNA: TGTGCCTGGAGTCCGACAGGGTTAGGTGAAAAACTGTTTTTT

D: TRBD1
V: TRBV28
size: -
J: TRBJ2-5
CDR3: CASRSTGAKETQYF
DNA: TGTGCCAGCAGGTCCACAGGGGCAAAAGAGACCCAGTACTTC

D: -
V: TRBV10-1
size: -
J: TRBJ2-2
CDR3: CASSDGQLETGELFF
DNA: TGTGCCAGCAGTGACGGCCAGCTTGAAACCGGGGAGCTGTTTTTT

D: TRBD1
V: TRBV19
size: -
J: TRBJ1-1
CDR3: CASSRPPTGGPYTEAFF
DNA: TGTGCCAGTAGTCGCCCCCCCACAGGGGGCCCGTACACTGAAGCTTTCTTT

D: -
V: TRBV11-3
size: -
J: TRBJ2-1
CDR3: CASSPRPSGGYNEQFF
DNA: TGTGCCAGCAGCCCCAGGCCCAGCGGCGGCTACAATGAGCAGTTCTTC

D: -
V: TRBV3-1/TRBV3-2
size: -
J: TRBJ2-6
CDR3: CASSQWGVSGANVLTF
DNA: TGTGCCAGCAGCCAATGGGGAGTCTCTGGGGCCAACGTCCTGACTTTC

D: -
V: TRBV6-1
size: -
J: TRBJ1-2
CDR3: CASSGFLQGSNYGYTF
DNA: TGTGCCAGCAGTGGGTTCCTACAGGGATCTAACTATGGCTACACCTTC

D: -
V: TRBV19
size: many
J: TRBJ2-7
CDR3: CASSADRFHEQYF
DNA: TGTGCCAGTAGTGCCGACAGGTTCCACGAGCAGTACTTC

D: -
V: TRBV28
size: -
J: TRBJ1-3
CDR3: CASIGGNTIYF
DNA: TGTGCCAGCATAGGTGGAAACACCATATATTTT

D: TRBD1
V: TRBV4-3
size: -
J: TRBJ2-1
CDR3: CASSQSPGQGSEQFF
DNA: TGCGCCAGCAGCCAATCCCCGGGACAGGGGTCTGAGCAGTTCTTC

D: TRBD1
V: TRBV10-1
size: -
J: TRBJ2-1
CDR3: CASSGHRGLGNEQFF
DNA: TGCGCCAGCAGTGGACACAGGGGGCTGGGCAATGAGCAGTTCTTC

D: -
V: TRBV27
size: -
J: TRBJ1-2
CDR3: CASRAAGSNYGYTF
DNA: TGTGCCAGCAGAGCGGCAGGGTCTAACTATGGCTACACCTTC

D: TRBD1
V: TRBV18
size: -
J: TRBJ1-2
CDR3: CASSPGQESALDYGYTF
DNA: TGTGCCAGCTCACCTGGACAGGAAAGTGCCCTAGACTATGGCTACACCTTC

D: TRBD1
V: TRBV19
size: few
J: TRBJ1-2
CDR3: CASRTGGFGYGYTF
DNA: TGTGCCAGTCGGACAGGGGGCTTCGGCTATGGCTACACCTTC

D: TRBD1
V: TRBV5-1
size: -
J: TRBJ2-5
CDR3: CASSPGQGQETQYF
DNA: TGCGCCAGCAGCCCTGGACAGGGGCAAGAGACCCAGTACTTC

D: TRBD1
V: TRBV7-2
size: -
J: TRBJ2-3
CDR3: CASSRNRGQSTDTQYF
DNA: TGTGCCAGCAGCCGGAACAGGGGCCAAAGCACAGATACGCAGTATTTT

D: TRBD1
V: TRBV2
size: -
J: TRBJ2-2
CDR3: CASSEALQGATGELFF
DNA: TGTGCCAGCAGTGAAGCGCTTCAGGGGGCTACCGGGGAGCTGTTTTTT

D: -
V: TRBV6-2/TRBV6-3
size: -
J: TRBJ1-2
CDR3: CASSYIYGYTF
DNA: TGTGCCAGCAGTTACATCTATGGCTACACCTTC

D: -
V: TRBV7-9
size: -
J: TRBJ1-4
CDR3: CASSPKGDGEKLFF
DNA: TGTGCCAGCAGCCCCAAGGGGGACGGGGAAAAACTGTTTTTT

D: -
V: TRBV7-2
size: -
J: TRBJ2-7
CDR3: CASSLGSGGAGYEQYF
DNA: TGTGCCAGCAGCTTAGGGTCAGGTGGTGCGGGTTACGAGCAGTACTTC